The rows below give T cell receptor beta chains drawn from one sample of a study of T cells after yellow fever vaccination. TCRdb ran MiXCR on the 5' RACE reads and lists one entry per CDR3 protein. The sample carries 620,000 or so distinct CDR3 sequences, 17% recorded once. The sample here was PBMCs, taken 4 to 5 days after the first yellow fever vaccination. These receptors all stem from a man younger than 35 who received the YFV17D yellow fever vaccine. CDR3s include the opening cysteine and the closing phenylalanine or tryptophan.

V gene	J gene	CDR3 protein
TRBV12-3/TRBV12-4	TRBJ2-1	CASSPATPHEQFF
TRBV6-5	TRBJ1-1	CASSNDPFRNTEAFF
TRBV7-6	TRBJ2-3	CASSLVYADTQYF
TRBV7-9	TRBJ2-2	CASSLGQLTGELFF
TRBV11-3	TRBJ2-2	CASSLFGGSNTGELFF
TRBV5-1	TRBJ1-2	CASSLGQAAYGYTF
TRBV12-3/TRBV12-4	TRBJ2-1	CASSLLAGGRNEQFF
TRBV12-3/TRBV12-4	TRBJ1-1	CASTRVKNTEAFF
TRBV20-1	TRBJ1-1	CSALRTELNTEAFF
TRBV6-1	TRBJ1-4	CASSITVPQNEKLFF
TRBV25-1	TRBJ1-6	CASSEFGSRYNSPLHF
TRBV5-8	TRBJ1-5	CASRLQGFSNQPQHF
TRBV5-4	TRBJ2-2	CASTRDNLKNTGELFF
TRBV5-4	TRBJ1-1	CASSASTAKPAEAFF
TRBV7-2	TRBJ2-3	CASSKTSGGDTQYF
TRBV14	TRBJ2-3	CASSPYSGASTDTQYF
TRBV19	TRBJ2-5	CARSLGRCRPLQETQYF
TRBV25-1	TRBJ1-6	CASSEYMDRNSPLHF
TRBV6-2/TRBV6-3	TRBJ1-6	CASSATGHDNSSLHF
TRBV25-1	TRBJ1-2	CASKGENYGYTF
TRBV2	TRBJ2-1	CASRKGTSGGWQFF
TRBV19	TRBJ1-2	CASSGKGTHGYTF
TRBV9	TRBJ2-3	CASSPLDVAETIFSTDTQYF
TRBV6-2/TRBV6-3	TRBJ1-1	CASSYRPGTTEAFF
TRBV27	TRBJ2-3	CASSFPIPQGETDTQYF
TRBV4-2	TRBJ2-1	CARSQVSSGYYNEQFF
TRBV12-3/TRBV12-4	TRBJ1-3	CASRDDRSSGNTIYF
TRBV20-1	TRBJ1-1	CSAPRPGSGTEAFF
TRBV4-3	TRBJ1-1	CASSQDQMVSTEAFF
TRBV12-3/TRBV12-4	TRBJ2-2	CASSTGTGGPGELFF
TRBV27	TRBJ2-3	CASSLGGGLTDTQYF
TRBV27	TRBJ1-3	CASSPDRADTIYF
TRBV7-9	TRBJ2-7	CASSLVWTDSSEQYF
TRBV6-2/TRBV6-3	TRBJ2-2	CASNQGLRTGELFF
TRBV6-2/TRBV6-3	TRBJ1-5	CASSPDRSYSNQPQHF
TRBV4-1	TRBJ2-1	CASSREGQHSNEQFF
TRBV21-1	TRBJ1-1	CASSKTRQGMNTEAFF
TRBV7-9	TRBJ1-1	CASSLSRRGAFF
TRBV30	TRBJ2-3	CAYALSQGLTDTQYF